These T cell receptor beta chains were read from a single sample in a study of spatial heterogeneity in lung cancer. A single record per CDR3 protein comes from TCRdb applying MiXCR to the 5' RACE reads. The table shows more than 75,000 distinct CDR3 sequences, with roughly 19% occurring only once. The sample was PBMCs, taken at follow-up. These receptors were obtained from a male donor with early-stage non-small cell lung cancer. Both conserved end residues are part of each CDR3. D genes are given only for firm matches. The size field is filled for only some rows; it gives once, few, many or a size class.

>few|TRBJ1-1|TRBV25-1|14|-
CASSEPGARTEAFF
TGTGCCAGCAGTGAACCGGGGGCCCGGACTGAAGCTTTCTTT
>few|TRBJ2-2|TRBV3-1|16|-
CASSQDTPGLGGELFF
TGTGCCAGCAGCCAAGATACCCCCGGTTTGGGCGGGGAGCTGTTTTTT
>-|TRBJ1-1|TRBV20-1|12|-
CSAKGPNTEAFF
TGCAGTGCTAAAGGGCCCAACACTGAAGCTTTCTTT
>-|TRBJ2-3|TRBV19|15|-
CASSIGSPVTDTQYF
TGTGCCAGTAGTATAGGGTCCCCGGTCACAGATACGCAGTATTTT
>-|TRBJ2-2|TRBV20-1|15|TRBD1
CSAREGPGGAGELFF
TGCAGTGCTAGAGAGGGTCCAGGGGGAGCCGGGGAGCTGTTTTTT
>-|TRBJ2-1|TRBV13|17|TRBD2
CASTSNPGLAGYNEQFF
TGTGCCAGCACCTCAAACCCCGGGCTAGCGGGATACAATGAGCAGTTCTTC
>few|TRBJ1-1|TRBV20-1|15|TRBD1
CSARDHPGQGSEAFF
TGCAGTGCTAGAGACCACCCGGGACAGGGCTCTGAAGCTTTCTTT
>few|TRBJ2-1|TRBV7-8|13|-
CASTRSSHGVQFF
TGTGCCAGCACCAGGAGCTCTCACGGTGTGCAGTTCTTC
>few|TRBJ1-3|TRBV5-4|13|-
CASSFFAGNTIYF
TGTGCCAGCAGCTTTTTCGCTGGAAACACCATATATTTT
>many|TRBJ2-1|TRBV6-4|15|TRBD2
CASSITSGGYNEQFF
TGTGCCAGCAGTATAACTAGCGGGGGGTACAATGAGCAGTTCTTC
>few|TRBJ2-1|TRBV20-1|14|-
CSAIGGTVNNEQFF
TGCAGTGCTATCGGCGGGACGGTCAACAATGAGCAGTTCTTC
>few|TRBJ1-4|TRBV5-1|15|TRBD1
CASSWRTGENEKLFF
TGCGCCAGCAGCTGGAGGACAGGGGAAAATGAAAAACTGTTTTTT
>-|TRBJ1-5|TRBV6-2/TRBV6-3|14|TRBD1
CASSEQGSGQPQHF
TGTGCCAGCAGTGAACAGGGGTCTGGGCAGCCCCAGCATTTT
>-|TRBJ1-2|TRBV20-1|13|-
CSATKRVGYGYTF
TGCAGTGCCACAAAAAGGGTCGGCTATGGCTACACCTTC
>few|TRBJ1-6|TRBV30|14|-
CAWSVSDPNSPLHF
TGTGCCTGGAGTGTATCGGACCCAAATTCACCCCTCCACTTT
>few|TRBJ2-7|TRBV28|14|-
CASSLGGPPYEQYF
TGTGCCAGCAGTTTAGGCGGACCCCCCTACGAGCAGTACTTC
>many|TRBJ1-6|TRBV6-6|17|-
CASSYGFPDSGDSPLHF
TGTGCCAGCAGTTACGGGTTCCCGGACTCCGGGGATTCACCCCTCCACTTT
>-|TRBJ2-2|TRBV7-3|13|-
CASSARVTGELFF
TGTGCCAGCAGCGCCAGGGTCACCGGGGAGCTGTTTTTT
>-|TRBJ2-2|TRBV7-2|15|-
CASSLALTGTGELFF
TGTGCCAGCAGCTTAGCGTTAACAGGCACCGGGGAGCTGTTTTTT
>few|TRBJ2-2|TRBV5-1|14|-
CASSPRGGDGELFF
TGCGCCAGCAGCCCAAGAGGAGGTGACGGGGAGCTGTTTTTT